Listed below are T cell receptor beta chains from one sample, sequenced in a study of blood T cell repertoires in COVID-19. The repertoire was sequenced with immunoSEQ multiplex PCR; TCRdb's copy has only in-frame clones and lacks some. The sample consists of 70,000 to 80,000 clones, roughly 80% of them appearing once. Sequencing was performed on peripheral blood. The receptor source for this set is a human donor in a cohort sampled during active COVID-19. CDR3s include the opening cysteine and the closing phenylalanine or tryptophan. A D gene is named only where the DNA matches it firmly. Some rows mark clone size as missing; the rest say once, few, many or name a class of expanded clone.

abundance	v_gene	j_gene	d_gene	CDR3aa	CDR3nt
.	TRBV6-5	TRBJ1-1	.	CASSYEVRTEAFF	TGTGCCAGCAGTTACGAGGTTCGCACTGAAGCTTTCTTT
.	TRBV4-1	TRBJ1-5	TRBD1	CASSQQGAQGNQPQHF	TGCGCCAGCAGCCAACAGGGGGCGCAGGGCAATCAGCCCCAGCATTTT
.	TRBV6-5	TRBJ1-2	.	CASSREIDSNYGYTF	TGTGCCAGCAGCCGCGAAATAGACAGTAACTATGGCTACACCTTC
.	TRBV7-9	TRBJ1-2	.	CASSHDSPVANYGYTF	TGTGCCAGCAGCCACGACTCGCCAGTCGCTAACTATGGCTACACCTTC
.	TRBV5-1	TRBJ2-1	TRBD2	CASSSRTGLAGGYNEQFF	TGCGCCAGCAGCTCCAGGACCGGACTAGCGGGGGGGTACAATGAGCAGTTCTTC
.	TRBV7-2	TRBJ2-2	TRBD2	CASSFTSGMNTGELFF	TGTGCCAGCAGCTTCACTAGCGGGATGAACACCGGGGAGCTGTTTTTT
.	TRBV2	TRBJ1-2	.	CASNPPGANYGYTF	TGTGCCAGCAACCCCCCGGGGGCTAACTATGGCTACACCTTC
few	TRBV5-1	TRBJ2-5	.	CASSLRGGEKETQYF	TGCGCCAGCAGCTTAAGGGGAGGAGAAAAAGAGACCCAGTACTTC
.	TRBV19	TRBJ1-5	.	CASSIDVRGHNRYSNQPQHF	TGTGCCAGTAGTATAGATGTAAGGGGACACAACCGTTATAGCAATCAGCCCCAGCATTTT
.	TRBV4-1	TRBJ2-2	.	CASSHSTTNTGELFF	TGCGCCAGCAGCCACTCAACCACTAACACCGGGGAGCTGTTTTTT
.	TRBV6-5	TRBJ1-1	.	CASSLPGSPRFTEAFF	TGTGCCAGCAGTTTACCCGGGTCCCCGAGGTTCACTGAAGCTTTCTTT
.	TRBV12-3/TRBV12-4	TRBJ2-5	TRBD2	CASSLVAGETQYF	TGTGCCAGCAGTTTAGTAGCGGGGGAGACCCAGTACTTC
.	TRBV6-4	TRBJ2-3	TRBD2	CASSRSSGTPDTQYF	TGTGCCAGCAGTAGATCTAGCGGAACCCCAGATACGCAGTATTTT
.	TRBV9	TRBJ2-1	TRBD2	CASNPSGSSYNEQFF	TGTGCCAGCAACCCTAGCGGGAGCTCCTACAATGAGCAGTTCTTC
.	TRBV5-1	TRBJ2-3	.	CASSPRGGSTDTQYF	TGCGCCAGCAGCCCCCGTGGGGGGAGCACAGATACGCAGTATTTT
.	TRBV28	TRBJ1-1	.	CASSPTGDEAFF	TGTGCCAGCAGTCCCACGGGGGATGAAGCTTTCTTT
once	TRBV4-3	TRBJ2-2	.	CASSQPWREKSTGELFF	TGCGCCAGCAGCCAGCCTTGGAGGGAGAAATCCACCGGGGAGCTGTTTTTT
.	TRBV11-2	TRBJ2-3	TRBD2	CASSTDIAGGTNTQYF	TGTGCCAGCAGCACCGACATAGCGGGAGGGACTAATACGCAGTATTTT
once	TRBV4-1	TRBJ2-1	TRBD2	CASSQISGGRNEQFF	TGCGCCAGCAGCCAAATAAGCGGGGGGCGCAATGAGCAGTTCTTC
.	TRBV6-5	TRBJ1-2	TRBD1	CASSNTGAGGYTF	TGTGCCAGCAGTAACACAGGGGCCGGTGGCTACACCTTC
.	TRBV7-9	TRBJ2-3	.	CASSLVRTSTDTQYF	TGTGCCAGCAGCTTAGTACGAACTAGCACAGATACGCAGTATTTT
.	TRBV7-6	TRBJ2-5	TRBD2	CASSLTRTSGGVIAETQYF	TGTGCCAGCAGCCTGACGAGGACTAGCGGGGGGGTCATTGCAGAGACCCAGTACTTC
.	TRBV27	TRBJ2-3	.	CASSLVQPGNTQYF	TGTGCCAGCAGTTTAGTCCAACCCGGGAATACGCAGTATTTT